Each of the 22 T cell receptor beta chains below was sequenced from the same sample in a study of blood T cell repertoires in COVID-19 (dated by TCRdb to 2020 to 2021). The library was built by means of the immunoSEQ multiplex PCR assay. Imported from immuneACCESS, the table was reduced by TCRdb to in-frame sequences with V and J called. These copies leave out some clones; in studies compared against another copy, an unresolved V gene accounts for under half, and the cause of the remainder is not known. For this sample the table gives approximately 200,000 clones, of which about 84% were detected only once. The leading ten clones occupy 7% to 8.5% of the sample. The sequenced sample was PBMCs or T cells enriched from blood (not recorded which). The receptors originated from a woman aged 40 to 50 with acute COVID-19.

The chain uses TRBV5-6 and TRBJ1-1; D unclear. There are 14 residues in the CDR3. V dropped 0 bases and J dropped 4 bases, with 10 bases sitting between them. The germline gives CDR1 SGHDT, CDR2 YYEEEE. The CDR3 region is CASSLAPRGTEAFF. Written as DNA, the CDR3 is TGTGCCAGCAGCTTGGCACCCCGGGGCACTGAAGCTTTCTTT.

The V and J genes are TRBV7-8 and TRBJ2-1, with D possibly TRBD2 on 6 matching bases. CDR1 SGHVS and CDR2 FQNEAQ come from the germline V gene. V lost 5 bases and J 0 bases, leaving 14 bases between the germline ends. The CDR3 has 16 amino acids. CDR3 sequence: CASSRGGGSSYNEQFF. CDR3 in DNA: TGTGCCAGCAGCCGAGGTGGGGGGAGCTCCTACAATGAGCAGTTCTTC.

The rearrangement links TRBV3-1 (or the pseudogene TRBV3-2) to TRBJ2-5; 13 positions agree with TRBD2. Germline V gives CDR1 LGHDT, CDR2 YNNKEL (reference sequence). The CDR3 extends over 19 amino acids. V dropped 0 bases and J dropped 11; count of bases not matched to a gene: 18. This CDR3 is CASSQEYPPGTSGAVGQYF. As DNA, the CDR3 is TGTGCCAGCAGCCAAGAGTATCCCCCGGGGACTAGCGGGGCCGTGGGACAGTACTTC.

The chain uses TRBV7-2 and TRBJ1-2, with D possibly TRBD1 on 6 matching bases. The CDR3 is made up of 16 amino acids. Trimming took off 2 bases at V and 4 bases at J, with 17 bases between the two ends. Germline-derived CDR1 and CDR2 are SGHTA and FQGNSA. CDR3 region: CASSLCQGSYCYGYTF. CDR3 DNA: TGTGCCAGCAGCTTATGCCAGGGGAGTTATTGCTATGGCTACACCTTC.

The rearrangement joins TRBV4-3 to TRBJ2-5; D may be TRBD2 (6 bases). The germline V and J ends were trimmed by 3 bases and 2 bases, with 16 bases remaining between them. Germline V gives CDR1 LGHNA, CDR2 YSLEER. This CDR3 is 16 amino acids long. In DNA form, the CDR3 reads TGCGCCAGCAGCCAGGAGGGTGGATTGGTTCAAGAGACCCAGTACTTC. Translated, it gives CASSQEGGLVQETQYF.

The rearrangement joins TRBV11-1 to TRBJ2-1; D is ambiguous. Germline V gene lookup returns CDR1 SGHAT and CDR2 FQDESV (reference sequence). The V end lost 5 bases, the J end lost 5 bases, and 10 bases lay between the germline ends. The CDR3 contains 13 residues. The CDR3 spells CASSLSQNNEQFF. CDR3 DNA: TGTGCCAGCAGCCTCTCACAGAACAATGAGCAGTTCTTC.

The CDR3 loop is CASSPNNLAGNTIYF. The CDR3, as DNA: TGCGCCAGCAGCCCGAACAATTTGGCCGGAAACACCATATATTTT. The chain combines TRBV5-1 with TRBJ1-3; D not certain. Germline V gene data show CDR1 as SGHRS and CDR2 as YFSETQ. CDR3 length equals 15 residues. Trimming removed 4 bases at V and 4 bases at J, with 15 bases between.

The chain links TRBV5-1 to TRBJ1-1; 10 bases match TRBD1. This CDR3 contains 18 residues. With 5 bases clipped from V and 0 bases from J, the junction kept 13 bases outside the gene matches. Germline V gives CDR1 SGHRS, CDR2 YFSETQ. This chain's CDR3 is CASRRDRGTGSMNTEAFF. The CDR3 DNA sequence: TGCGCCAGCAGGCGGGACAGGGGTACGGGAAGCATGAACACTGAAGCTTTCTTT.

This clone has a handful of counts. V gene TRBV4-1 combines with J gene TRBJ1-2; D gene unclear. The CDR3 covers 13 residues. Germline V CDR1 and CDR2: MGHRA, YSYEKL. V lost 0 bases to trimming and J lost 6 bases, with 8 bases between them. CDR3 sequence: CASSQELQHGYTF. CDR3 nucleotide sequence: TGCGCCAGCAGCCAAGAATTACAGCATGGCTACACCTTC.

This clone is a singleton in its sample. The chain couples TRBV28 to TRBJ1-4; D gene ambiguous. CDR1 is MDHEN and CDR2 is SYDVKM in the germline V gene. The length of the CDR3 is 12 residues. Trimming stripped 7 bases from V and 1 base from J, with 4 bases between. The CDR3 sequence: CASTLTNEKLFF. The CDR3 DNA sequence: TGTGCCAGCACCCTAACTAATGAAAAACTGTTTTTT. The full variable domain, in which reference TRBV28 and TRBJ1-4 provide the parts outside the CDR3, is DVKVTQSSRYLVKRTGEKVFLECVQDMDHENMFWYRQDPGLGLRLIYFSYDVKMKEKGDIPEGYSVSREKKERFSLILESASTNQTSMYLCASTLTNEKLFFGSGTQLSVL.

CDR3 in DNA: TGTGCCAGCAGCTTGGATGAGGGTGAAGCTTTCTTT. Its protein is CASSLDEGEAFF. V is TRBV5-4 and J is TRBJ1-1; D gene ambiguous. V was trimmed by 0 bases and J by 7 bases, leaving 7 bases between them. CDR1 SGHNT and CDR2 YYREEE come from the germline V gene (reference sequence). The CDR3 contains 12 residues. The variable domain in full, completed from reference TRBV5-4 and TRBJ1-1, reads ETGVTQSPTHLIKTRGQQVTLRCSSQSGHNTVSWYQQALGQGPQFIFQYYREEENGRGNFPPRFSGLQFPNYSSELNVNALELDDSALYLCASSLDEGEAFFGQGTRLTVV.

This chain connects TRBV30 to TRBJ1-5; no firm D call. The V gene lost 0 bases and the J gene lost 4 bases, with 7 bases spanning the gap. Germline values: CDR1 GTSNPN, CDR2 SVGIG (reference sequence). This CDR3 region has 13 residues. This chain's CDR3 is CAWSVLQNQPQHF. The CDR3, as DNA: TGTGCCTGGAGTGTACTGCAAAATCAGCCCCAGCATTTT.

The chain uses TRBV7-3 and TRBJ2-1, with 7 bases identical to TRBD1. Per germline, CDR1 SGHTA and CDR2 FQGTGA. The CDR3 has 13 amino acids. J gave up 6 bases and V 6 bases, and 5 bases lay outside the gene matches. The CDR3 DNA reads as TGTGCCAGCAGTAAGGGGGCGCGCAATGAGCAGTTCTTC. Residues: CASSKGARNEQFF.

Note on this clone: One junction end disagrees with the germline gene, perhaps due to a read error. The chain employs TRBV6-1 and TRBJ2-1, with TRBD2 matching 14 bases. The CDR3 is 13 residues long. Germline V gives CDR1 MNHNS, CDR2 SASEGT. DNA for the CDR3: TGTGCCAGCAGTGAGACTAGCGGGAGGGCCGGGGTCTTC. Translation gives CASSETSGRAGVF.

The chain carries TRBV24-1 and TRBJ2-1, with D tentatively TRBD1 (6 bases). CDR3 length: 14 amino acids. Germline-derived CDR1 and CDR2 are KGHDR and SFDVKD. Trimming took 0 bases from V and 6 from J, leaving 8 bases between them. The CDR3 coding sequence is TGTGCCACCAGTGATTTGCAGGGGCCCAATGAGCAGTTCTTC. This translates into CATSDLQGPNEQFF.

This clone was seen only a few times. DNA for the CDR3: TGTGCCAGCAGCTCAGCTCGGACAGGCCAGACGGCCCAGTACTTC. Protein: CASSSARTGQTAQYF. The chain employs TRBV7-9 and TRBJ2-5; 7 nucleotides agree with TRBD1. V gave up 4 bases and J gave up 9 bases; unmatched junction bases: 14. From germline, CDR1 is SEHNR and CDR2 FQNEAQ (reference sequence). CDR3 size: 15 residues.

Here the CDR3 DNA reads TGTGCCAGCAGCTCAAACGCGCAGGGGAGGGACTATGGCTACACCTTC. It translates to CASSSNAQGRDYGYTF. The chain links TRBV7-9 to TRBJ1-2; D might be TRBD1 (6 bases). Germline V gene lookup returns CDR1 SEHNR and CDR2 FQNEAQ (reference sequence). Trimming stripped 4 bases from V and 3 bases from J, with 18 bases between. CDR3 length: 16 residues. The variable domain in full, with the rest retrieved from reference TRBV7-9 and TRBJ1-2, is DTGVSQNPRHKITKRGQNVTFRCDPISEHNRLYWYRQTLGQGPEFLTYFQNEAQLEKSRLLSDRFSAERPKGSFSTLEIQRTEQGDSAMYLCASSSNAQGRDYGYTFGSGTRLTVV.

The genes are TRBV9 and TRBJ1-3; 8 nucleotides match TRBD1. The CDR3 runs to 14 residues. The V gene end was trimmed by 6 bases and the J gene end by 4 bases; junction bases not matched to a gene: 6. Per the germline V gene, CDR1 is SGDLS and CDR2 is YYNGEE. The CDR3 loop is CASTNRDRGNTIYF. CDR3 coding DNA: TGTGCCAGCACCAACCGGGACAGGGGAAACACCATATATTTT.

The J gene is TRBJ1-4, the V gene TRBV5-5, with D unclear. CDR3 length: 15 residues. The germline gives CDR1 SGHKS, CDR2 YYEKEE (reference sequence). V lost 5 bases and J lost 0, with 11 bases in between. For the CDR3, the DNA is TGTGCCAGCAGACCGCGGCCCACAACTAATGAAAAACTGTTTTTT. Translation gives CASRPRPTTNEKLFF.

This clone was seen only once. The V call is TRBV6-2 or TRBV6-3, the J call TRBJ2-1; 10 positions agree with TRBD1. Germline V gene lookup returns CDR1 MNHEY and CDR2 SVGEGT. J gave up 7 bases and V 5 bases, and 8 bases lay outside the gene matches. The length of the CDR3 is 15 residues. DNA for the CDR3: TGTGCCAGCAGTCATCGACAGGGGGCCTTGAATGAGCAGTTCTTC. This gives the protein CASSHRQGALNEQFF.

The chain has TRBV10-3 and TRBJ2-5; a weak D match, TRBD2 (6 bases). The germline V and J ends were trimmed by 10 bases and 4 bases, with 13 bases remaining between them. The CDR3 spans 12 residues. In germline, CDR1 is ENHRY, CDR2 SYGVKD. The CDR3 DNA is TGTGCCACCCAGGGAGGAGGAGAGACCCAGTACTTC. Translated, it gives CATQGGGETQYF.

CDR3 sequence: CASSPRLYEQYF. In DNA, the CDR3 is TGTGCCAGCAGCCCGAGACTCTACGAGCAGTACTTC. The rearrangement links TRBV6-2 or TRBV6-3 to TRBJ2-7; D is undetermined. The CDR3 totals 12 residues. Trimming removed 6 bases at V and 3 bases at J, with 9 bases between. The germline gives CDR1 MNHEY, CDR2 SVGEGT.